The 32 T cell receptor beta chains listed next were all sequenced from one sample in a study of blood T cells in healthy people across ages. For the second PCR, which ran for about 6 to 11 cycles, a sample-barcoded 5' primer and a J-beta primer mix were used. TCRdb itself ran the 5' RACE reads through MiXCR, one entry per CDR3 protein. The data contain nearly 800,000 distinct CDR3 sequences, more than 50% of them singletons. Sequencing input: blood. The origin of the receptors is a man aged 35 to 55 in good health.

The rearrangement joins TRBV28 to TRBJ2-7; the match to TRBD2 covers 8 bases. Trimming removed 2 bases from V and 2 bases from J; junction bases left unmatched: 8. This CDR3 has 16 amino acids. The germline V gene has CDR1 MDHEN and CDR2 SYDVKM. The CDR3 nucleotides are TGTGCCAGCAGTTTACCCTCGGGGGGGAGGCCCTACGAGCAGTACTTC. Amino acids: CASSLPSGGRPYEQYF.

The CDR3 loop reads CASSLNSGRSWKTQYF. CDR3 nucleotides: TGTGCCAGCAGCTTAAATAGCGGGAGATCCTGGAAGACCCAGTACTTC. The chain employs TRBV7-2 and TRBJ2-5, with 9 nucleotides matching TRBD2. This CDR3 contains 16 residues. Germline lookup yields CDR1 SGHTA and CDR2 FQGNSA. Trimming took 2 bases from V and 6 from J; bases not matched to a gene: 10.

This clonotype was detected only once. The chain carries TRBV12-3 or TRBV12-4 and TRBJ2-4, with D possibly being TRBD1 (6 bases). The end of the DNA is better explained by TRBJ2-7, so the J call may be wrong. This CDR3 region has 13 residues. Here the CDR3 reads CASSVTGTYEQYF. The CDR3 nucleotides are TGTGCCAGCAGTGTAACAGGGACCTACGAGCAGTACTTC.

V is TRBV2 and J is TRBJ2-4; D is uncertain. The V end lost 5 bases, the J end lost 1 base, and 9 bases lay between the germline ends. The CDR3 contains 14 residues. Looked up from germline, CDR1 is SNHLY and CDR2 is FYNNEI. CDR3 sequence reads: CASSPTVAKNIQYF. The CDR3 nucleotides are TGTGCCAGCAGTCCTACAGTCGCCAAAAACATTCAGTACTTC.

The chain joins TRBV6-7 to TRBJ2-1, with a tentative D call TRBD2 (6 bases). TRBV6-7 is filed as an ORF, its function uncertain. Trimming took off 4 bases at V and 7 bases at J, with 20 bases between the two ends. The CDR3 is 16 residues long. CDR3 bases: TGTGCCAGCAGTTTAGAGGGACTTCATCTCAAGAATGAGCAGTTCTTC. Amino acid sequence: CASSLEGLHLKNEQFF.

This chain uses TRBV7-9 with TRBJ2-1; the D is unclear. There are 11 residues in the CDR3. Germline V gives CDR1 SEHNR, CDR2 FQNEAQ (reference sequence). Trimming cost V 11 bases and J 9 bases, with 14 bases left between them. The DNA for the CDR3 is TGTGCCTCACGTCCAACCGGTGAGCAGTTCTTC. This codes for CASRPTGEQFF. The full variable domain, with the rest looked up from reference TRBV7-9 and TRBJ2-1, is DTGVSQNPRHKITKRGQNVTFRCDPISEHNRLYWYRQTLGQGPEFLTYFQNEAQLEKSRLLSDRFSAERPKGSFSTLEIQRTEQGDSAMYLCASRPTGEQFFGPGTRLTVL.

V usage is TRBV29-1 and J usage is TRBJ1-3; D unresolved. From germline, CDR1 is SQVTM and CDR2 ANQGSEA. Trimming removed 5 bases from V and 2 bases from J, with 7 bases in between. CDR3 length equals 12 residues. CDR3 sequence reads: CSVRVTGNTIYF. The CDR3 nucleotides are TGCAGCGTTCGGGTCACTGGAAACACCATATATTTT. Looking up the rest from reference TRBV29-1 and TRBJ1-3 gives the full variable domain: SAVISQKPSRDICQRGTSLTIQCQVDSQVTMMFWYRQQPGQSLTLIATANQGSEATYESGFVIDKFPISRPNLTFSTLTVSNMSPEDSSIYLCSVRVTGNTIYFGEGSWLTVV.

The rearrangement uses TRBV7-6 and TRBJ2-5, with D possibly being TRBD2 (5 bases). Trimming cost V 1 base and J 3 bases, with 9 bases left between them. The CDR3 sequence is 14 residues long. Germline CDR1 and CDR2: SGHVS and FNYEAQ. Written as DNA, the CDR3 is TGTGCCAGCAGCTTAGATCCGGGGAAAGAGACCCAGTACTTC. It specifies CASSLDPGKETQYF.

J is TRBJ1-6 and V is TRBV20-1; perhaps TRBD1 as D (6 bases). Germline CDR1 reads DFQATT; CDR2 reads SNEGSKA (reference sequence). The germline V and J ends were trimmed by 4 bases and 9 bases, with 19 bases remaining between them. The CDR3 totals 15 residues. The DNA for the CDR3 is TGCAGTGCTATCCCCAGGGGCCCCTATGGTTCACCCCTCCACTTT. It codes for CSAIPRGPYGSPLHF.

The rearrangement joins TRBV7-2 to TRBJ2-5, with 12 bases fitting TRBD2. There are 13 residues in the CDR3. Germline V lookup: CDR1 SGHTA, CDR2 FQGNSA. V trimming: 10 bases; J trimming: 2 bases; junction bases outside the gene matches: 2. The CDR3 DNA reads as TGTGCCACCGGACTAGCGGGACAAGAGACCCAGTACTTC. Its translation is CATGLAGQETQYF. The full variable domain, its missing parts supplied by reference TRBV7-2 and TRBJ2-5, is GAGVSQSPSNKVTEKGKDVELRCDPISGHTALYWYRQSLGQGLEFLIYFQGNSAPDKSGLPSDRFSAERTGGSVSTLTIQRTQQEDSAVYLCATGLAGQETQYFGPGTRLLVL.

The V and J genes are TRBV29-1 and TRBJ2-4; 9 nucleotides agree with TRBD1. V gave up 8 bases and J gave up 4 bases; unmatched junction bases: 9. Germline values: CDR1 SQVTM, CDR2 ANQGSEA. The CDR3 length is 14 residues. Here the CDR3 reads CSPRDREKKNIQYF. The CDR3 DNA reads as TGCAGCCCCAGGGACAGGGAAAAAAAAAACATTCAGTACTTC.

V usage is TRBV4-3 and J usage is TRBJ2-1; 8 bases map to TRBD2. CDR1 is LGHNA and CDR2 is YSLEER in the germline V gene. J was trimmed by 1 base and V by 0 bases; bases with no gene match: 5. The CDR3 extends over 17 amino acids. CDR3 nucleotides: TGCGCCAGCAGCCAAGATCGGGGGGGAAGGTCCTACAATGAGCAGTTCTTC. It specifies CASSQDRGGRSYNEQFF.

V is TRBV20-1 and J is TRBJ2-7, with 7 bases lining up with TRBD1. The end of the DNA is better explained by TRBJ2-5, so the J call may be wrong. Germline V lookup: CDR1 DFQATT, CDR2 SNEGSKA (reference sequence). This CDR3 region has 14 residues. Written as DNA, the CDR3 is TGCAGTGCCCGACAGGGATTAGGGCAAGAGACCCAGTACTTC. Translating gives CSARQGLGQETQYF.

V and J are TRBV7-2 and TRBJ2-7; 7 bases agree with TRBD1. The V gene's germline CDR1 is SGHTA and CDR2 FQGNSA. This CDR3 is built from 19 residues. The V gene end was trimmed by 5 bases and the J gene end by 7 bases; junction bases not matched to a gene: 26. The CDR3 is CASSPRDSKIKSSYNEQYF. Here the CDR3 DNA reads TGTGCCAGCAGCCCACGGGACAGCAAGATCAAGAGCTCCTACAATGAGCAGTACTTC.

This clonotype was detected a few times. J is TRBJ1-2 and V is TRBV12-3 or TRBV12-4; D unresolved. Trimming removed 5 bases at V and 8 bases at J, with 9 bases between. The CDR3 runs 11 residues. Written as DNA, the CDR3 is TGTGCCAGCAGTCTACAGTGGGGCTACACCTTC. It translates to CASSLQWGYTF.

The rearrangement joins TRBV29-1 to TRBJ2-3, with 7 bases fitting TRBD1. J gave up 3 bases and V 5 bases, and 8 bases lay outside the gene matches. From germline, CDR1 is SQVTM and CDR2 ANQGSEA. The CDR3 totals 14 residues. The CDR3 protein is CSVYKGASTDTQYF. CDR3 sequence (DNA): TGCAGCGTTTACAAGGGGGCGAGTACAGATACGCAGTATTTT.

This clonotype was detected a few times. V is TRBV20-1 and J is TRBJ2-1; 8 nucleotides match TRBD2. Germline-derived CDR1 and CDR2 are DFQATT and SNEGSKA (reference sequence). CDR3 length: 14 residues. Unmatched junction bases numbered 2, after V lost 0 bases and J lost 4 bases. CDR3 sequence reads: CSARDQREYNEQFF. CDR3 bases: TGCAGTGCTAGAGATCAGCGGGAGTACAATGAGCAGTTCTTC.

This clonotype was detected once. The rearrangement joins TRBV5-1 to TRBJ2-2; no clear D. The CDR3 sequence is 15 residues long. Trimming removed 1 base at V and 0 bases at J, with 7 bases between. Germline CDR1 reads SGHRS; CDR2 reads YFSETQ. The CDR3 reads CASSLTVSNTGELFF. CDR3 DNA: TGCGCCAGCAGCTTGACAGTGTCGAACACCGGGGAGCTGTTTTTT. The variable domain in full, with the rest retrieved from reference TRBV5-1 and TRBJ2-2, is KAGVTQTPRYLIKTRGQQVTLSCSPISGHRSVSWYQQTPGQGLQFLFEYFSETQRNKGNFPGRFSGRQFSNSRSEMNVSTLELGDSALYLCASSLTVSNTGELFFGEGSRLTVL.

The chain uses TRBV2 and TRBJ1-5; 11 bases are a match to TRBD1. V gave up 7 bases and J gave up 6 bases; unmatched junction bases: 8. From germline, CDR1 is SNHLY and CDR2 FYNNEI. The CDR3 loop spans 15 amino acids. This CDR3 is CASIPPGTGGQPQHF. In DNA form, the CDR3 reads TGTGCCAGCATTCCCCCGGGGACAGGGGGTCAGCCCCAGCATTTT.

The chain is built from TRBV7-8 and TRBJ2-3; D call uncertain. This CDR3 has 18 amino acids. Germline-derived CDR1 and CDR2 are SGHVS and FQNEAQ. V lost 4 bases and J 0 bases, leaving 20 bases between the germline ends. CDR3 DNA: TGTGCCAGCAGCTCCCCATGGATCCGTATCAGTAGCACAGATACGCAGTATTTT. Translating gives CASSSPWIRISSTDTQYF.

The genes are TRBV20-1 and TRBJ1-5, with 9 nucleotides matching TRBD1. Trimming cost V 3 bases and J 5 bases; bases outside gene matches: 14. The V gene's germline CDR1 is DFQATT and CDR2 SNEGSKA (reference sequence). CDR3 length: 17 residues. Here the CDR3 reads CSASLRRDRVWDQPQHF. CDR3 nucleotide sequence: TGCAGTGCTAGCCTCCGGCGGGACAGGGTATGGGATCAGCCCCAGCATTTT.

This clonotype has a count of ten or more. The genes are TRBV20-1 and TRBJ2-3, with TRBD2 matching 12 bases. The germline V gene encodes CDR1 DFQATT and CDR2 SNEGSKA (reference sequence). The length of the CDR3 is 16 residues. The CDR3 bases are TGCAGCCCGACTAGCGGGAGCAGCGGGAGAACAGATACGCAGTATTTT. This codes for CSPTSGSSGRTDTQYF.

This clonotype came up a few times. The genes are TRBV6-6 and TRBJ2-7; D is unresolved. The V end lost 7 bases, the J end lost 2 bases, and 9 bases lay between the germline ends. The CDR3 is 12 residues long. Looked up from germline, CDR1 is MNHNY and CDR2 is SVGAGI (reference sequence). Here the CDR3 DNA reads TGTGCCAGCATTGGATTTGCCTACGAGCAGTACTTC. As protein: CASIGFAYEQYF.

This sequence joins TRBV27 and TRBJ2-3; 7 nucleotides match TRBD1. The CDR3 consists of 15 residues. V shed 7 bases, J shed 0 bases, and the junction held 7 bases outside the gene matches. Germline lookup yields CDR1 MNHEY and CDR2 SMNVEV (reference sequence). The CDR3 here is CASKPTGRSTDTQYF. The CDR3 DNA sequence: TGTGCCAGCAAACCGACAGGGCGAAGCACAGATACGCAGTATTTT.

This clonotype was counted once. The chain uses TRBV2 and TRBJ1-2; D unresolved. Germline V CDR1 and CDR2: SNHLY, FYNNEI. The CDR3 runs 13 residues. V lost 2 bases, J lost 5 bases, and 9 bases lay in between. The CDR3 protein is CASSELRGYGYTF. Written as DNA, the CDR3 is TGTGCCAGCAGTGAACTGCGAGGGTATGGCTACACCTTC. The full variable domain, completed using reference TRBV2 and TRBJ1-2, is EPEVTQTPSHQVTQMGQEVILRCVPISNHLYFYWYRQILGQKVEFLVSFYNNEISEKSEIFDDQFSVERPDGSNFTLKIRSTKLEDSAMYFCASSELRGYGYTFGSGTRLTVV.

This chain connects TRBV29-1 to TRBJ2-7; 10 positions agree with TRBD1. J gave up 3 bases and V 6 bases, and 8 bases lay outside the gene matches. The CDR3 has 14 amino acids. Germline V lookup: CDR1 SQVTM, CDR2 ANQGSEA. For the CDR3, the DNA is TGCAGCGTGGGACAGGGGAGGGGATTCTACGAGCAGTACTTC. Translation gives CSVGQGRGFYEQYF.

This sequence joins TRBV7-9 and TRBJ2-3, with D possibly being TRBD1 or TRBD2 (5 bases each). Germline CDR1 is SEHNR and CDR2 is FQNEAQ (reference sequence). The V end lost 10 bases, the J end lost 5 bases, and 16 bases lay between the germline ends. This CDR3 comprises 13 residues. CDR3: CAITAREIDTQYF. The DNA of the CDR3 is TGTGCCATCACGGCCAGGGAGATAGATACGCAGTATTTT.

The chain is built from TRBV5-1 and TRBJ2-7, with 10 bases fitting TRBD1. This CDR3 is built from 15 residues. V trimming: 4 bases; J trimming: 4 bases; junction bases outside the gene matches: 8. Germline-derived CDR1 and CDR2 are SGHRS and YFSETQ. The CDR3 DNA sequence: TGCGCCAGCAGCCAGGGCCCGGGACAGGGGTACGAGCAGTACTTC. Protein: CASSQGPGQGYEQYF.

The V and J genes are TRBV4-2 and TRBJ2-5; D might be TRBD2 (7 bases). The CDR3 length is 15 residues. The V and J ends lost 1 base and 3 bases respectively, with 12 bases between them. Germline CDR1 LGHNA, CDR2 YNFKEQ. CDR3 amino acids: CASSQGGGPEETQYF. As DNA, the CDR3 is TGTGCCAGCAGCCAAGGGGGGGGGCCGGAAGAGACCCAGTACTTC.

The V call is TRBV28, the J call TRBJ2-5, with TRBD1 identical over 8 bases. CDR1 is MDHEN and CDR2 is SYDVKM in the germline V gene. J gave up 5 bases and V 2 bases, and 13 bases lay outside the gene matches. The CDR3 is 17 residues long. The CDR3 bases are TGTGCCAGCAGTTTAAGTACCATACAGGGGGGACGGGAGACCCAGTACTTC. Encoded protein: CASSLSTIQGGRETQYF. Complete variable domain (other parts from reference TRBV28 and TRBJ2-5): DVKVTQSSRYLVKRTGEKVFLECVQDMDHENMFWYRQDPGLGLRLIYFSYDVKMKEKGDIPEGYSVSREKKERFSLILESASTNQTSMYLCASSLSTIQGGRETQYFGPGTRLLVL.

This chain uses TRBV13 with TRBJ1-2; TRBD1 aligns across 9 bases. With V trimmed by 5 bases and J by 4 bases, 11 bases remained unmatched. Per germline, CDR1 PRHDT and CDR2 FYEKMQ (reference sequence). The CDR3 consists of 16 residues. In DNA, the CDR3 is TGTGCCAGCAGCGCCCGGGACAGGGAAGTTATCTATGGCTACACCTTC. It codes for CASSARDREVIYGYTF.

V and J are TRBV28 and TRBJ2-5, with a weak D call TRBD2 (6 bases). The germline V gene has CDR1 MDHEN and CDR2 SYDVKM. V lost 6 bases to trimming and J lost 2 bases, with 16 bases between them. This CDR3 has 15 amino acids. CDR3: CASRHGLLKQETQYF. Written as DNA, the CDR3 is TGTGCCAGCAGGCATGGACTACTCAAACAAGAGACCCAGTACTTC.